This TCR beta chain was recovered during a study of blood T cells in healthy people across ages. Together with a sample-barcoded 5' primer, a J-beta primer mix was included in a second PCR lasting 7 to 11 cycles. With 12 random nucleotides, a template-switch adaptor tagged each individual cDNA molecule. Any given sample supplied a minimum of 2.5 million CDR3-containing paired-end reads. Each CDR3 protein is one row after TCRdb ran MiXCR on the 5' RACE reads. Counted here are around 870,000 distinct CDR3 sequences, under 30% occurring once; the ten biggest clones make up roughly 17%. Germline values: CDR1 SGHVS, CDR2 FQNEAQ. The CDR3 length is 17 residues. V trimming: 4 bases; J trimming: 4 bases; junction bases outside the gene matches: 14. The sample providers were healthy Caucasian people from Russia, aged about 6 to 95. Samples had at least 7 million PBMCs isolated from them. This clonotype turned up a few times.

The receptor's source is a woman over 75 in good health. The material sequenced was blood. The chain uses TRBV7-8 and TRBJ2-7; 9 positions match TRBD1. The CDR3 nucleotides read TGTGCCAGCAGCTCTGCTACCCCGGGACAGGGTGGTTACGAGCAGTACTTC. Translated, it gives CASSSATPGQGGYEQYF.